The 14 T cell receptor beta chains presented below share a single source sample, sequenced in a study of blood T cell repertoires in COVID-19. Data came from immunoSEQ multiplex PCR; TCRdb stores just in-frame clones and leaves some out. The table shows 26,000 or so clones, with roughly 66% occurring only once. Sample: peripheral blood. The source of these receptors is a man in his sixties with active or convalescent COVID-19.

This clone turned up a few times. The chain combines TRBV7-9 with TRBJ2-2, with TRBD2 matching 11 bases. The CDR3 is made up of 18 amino acids. V lost 3 bases, J lost 5 bases, and 11 bases stayed unmatched. The germline V gene has CDR1 SEHNR and CDR2 FQNEAQ (reference sequence). The CDR3 sequence is CASSFKIRLAGITGELFF. DNA of the CDR3: TGTGCCAGCAGCTTCAAGATAAGACTAGCGGGAATTACCGGGGAGCTGTTTTTT.

This rearrangement joins TRBV4-1 to TRBJ1-1; D is perhaps TRBD1 (6 bases). CDR1 MGHRA and CDR2 YSYEKL come from the germline V gene. With 4 bases removed from V and 1 base from J, the gap between germline ends came to 10 bases. The CDR3 is 14 amino acids. The CDR3 here is CASSLLGANTEAFF. The CDR3 DNA sequence: TGCGCCAGCAGCCTTCTGGGGGCGAACACTGAAGCTTTCTTT.

This chain connects TRBV7-8 to TRBJ2-4; D gene unclear. Germline V gene lookup returns CDR1 SGHVS and CDR2 FQNEAQ. With 5 bases removed from V and 2 bases from J, the gap between germline ends came to 7 bases. This CDR3 has 13 amino acids. The DNA for the CDR3 is TGTGCCAGCAGCCGAAACACCAAAAACATTCAGTACTTC. This sequence encodes CASSRNTKNIQYF. Complete variable domain (other parts from reference TRBV7-8 and TRBJ2-4): GAGVSQSPRYKVAKRGQDVALRCDPISGHVSLFWYQQALGQGPEFLTYFQNEAQLDKSGLPSDRFFAERPEGSVSTLKIQRTQQEDSAVYLCASSRNTKNIQYFGAGTRLSVL.

The chain combines TRBV5-4 with TRBJ2-5, with a possible D match to TRBD1 (5 bases). From germline, CDR1 is SGHNT and CDR2 YYREEE (reference sequence). CDR3 length: 13 residues. V was cut by 0 bases and J by 7 bases, with 10 bases left in between. The CDR3 coding sequence is TGTGCCAGCAGCTTGGAACAGGACGCGACCCAGTACTTC. It translates to CASSLEQDATQYF. Complete variable domain (other parts from reference TRBV5-4 and TRBJ2-5): ETGVTQSPTHLIKTRGQQVTLRCSSQSGHNTVSWYQQALGQGPQFIFQYYREEENGRGNFPPRFSGLQFPNYSSELNVNALELDDSALYLCASSLEQDATQYFGPGTRLLVL.

This clone appeared a few times. The chain uses TRBV29-1 and TRBJ2-2, with 10 bases fitting TRBD1. This CDR3 comprises 15 residues. J was trimmed by 7 bases and V by 1 base; bases with no gene match: 6. CDR1 and CDR2 (germline): SQVTM, ANQGSEA. The CDR3 here is CSVEAPDRGYGELFF. CDR3 sequence (DNA): TGCAGCGTTGAAGCTCCGGACAGGGGGTACGGGGAGCTGTTTTTT.

This sequence joins TRBV18 and TRBJ2-1, with a tentative D call TRBD1 (5 bases). Germline values: CDR1 KGHSH, CDR2 LQKENI. The CDR3 is 15 amino acids. V lost 0 bases, J lost 7 bases, and 13 bases lay in between. The CDR3 DNA reads TGTGCCAGCTCACCACCAGGGGATGGTGGGAATGAGCAGTTCTTC. Amino acids: CASSPPGDGGNEQFF. The full variable domain, in which reference TRBV18 and TRBJ2-1 provide the parts outside the CDR3, is NAGVMQNPRHLVRRRGQEARLRCSPMKGHSHVYWYRQLPEEGLKFMVYLQKENIIDESGMPKERFSAEFPKEGPSILRIQQVVRGDSAAYFCASSPPGDGGNEQFFGPGTRLTVL.

The gene calls are TRBV11-1 and TRBJ2-1, with 9 bases aligning to TRBD2. V lost 6 bases and J lost 10; bases outside the gene matches: 10. This CDR3 is 14 amino acids long. Germline loops: CDR1 SGHAT, CDR2 FQDESV (reference sequence). CDR3 sequence: CASRRLAEGAEQFF. CDR3 nucleotides: TGTGCCAGCAGACGACTAGCGGAGGGGGCGGAGCAGTTCTTC.

This chain joins TRBV27 and TRBJ2-2; tentatively, D is TRBD2 (6 bases). The CDR3 sequence is 15 residues long. Germline V lookup: CDR1 MNHEY, CDR2 SMNVEV (reference sequence). The germline V and J ends were trimmed by 2 bases and 2 bases, with 9 bases remaining between them. Written as DNA, the CDR3 is TGTGCCAGCAGTTTACGGGGGTTAAACACCGGGGAGCTGTTTTTT. Its translation is CASSLRGLNTGELFF.

This chain joins TRBV3-1 (or the pseudogene TRBV3-2) and TRBJ2-2, with 10 bases matching TRBD1. After removal of 7 bases from V and 4 bases from J, the junction contained 6 bases not matched to a gene. Germline assignment: CDR1 LGHDT and CDR2 YNNKEL (reference sequence). The CDR3 length is 15 residues. The CDR3 DNA reads as TGTGCCAGCATTGACAGGGGGCATCGCACCGGGGAGCTGTTTTTT. This gives the protein CASIDRGHRTGELFF.

This clone was found a few times. This chain joins TRBV6-1 and TRBJ2-7, with a tentative D call TRBD1 (5 bases). CDR3 size: 18 residues. Germline CDR1 and CDR2: MNHNS and SASEGT. V lost 0 bases and J 3 bases, leaving 21 bases between the germline ends. In nucleotides, the CDR3 is TGTGCCAGCAGTGAAGCTGGGGAAGGGGCGCTCGGTTACTACGAGCAGTACTTC. Protein sequence: CASSEAGEGALGYYEQYF.

This clone was counted between two and nine times. The V gene is TRBV7-3, the J gene TRBJ2-1; the match to TRBD2 covers 9 bases. There are 19 residues in the CDR3. With 6 bases clipped from V and 5 bases from J, the junction kept 20 bases outside the gene matches. The germline CDR1 and CDR2 sequences are SGHTA and FQGTGA. Here the CDR3 reads CASSRGGTRLAAVHNEQFF. The CDR3 bases are TGTGCCAGCAGTCGGGGGGGTACCCGACTAGCGGCGGTACACAATGAGCAGTTCTTC.

The rearrangement links TRBV7-2 to TRBJ1-2, with D possibly TRBD1 on 6 matching bases. This CDR3 region has 17 residues. Trimming pared 5 bases from V and 3 bases from J, leaving 22 bases between. CDR1 is SGHTA, CDR2 FQGNSA, per germline. As DNA, the CDR3 is TGTGCCAGCAGCCCCTCATTACGCAGGGGCGCTTACTATGGCTACACCTTC. Translation: CASSPSLRRGAYYGYTF.

A few counts support this clone. The chain employs TRBV5-4 and TRBJ1-2; a possible D gene is TRBD1 (5 bases). Trimming shortened V by 5 bases and J by 4 bases, and 24 bases separated the two germline ends. CDR1 is SGHNT, CDR2 YYREEE, per germline (reference sequence). The CDR3 totals 17 residues. The CDR3 loop is CASRPDSAPTSRYGYTF. The CDR3 DNA is TGTGCCAGCAGGCCCGACAGTGCGCCTACCTCCCGCTATGGCTACACCTTC.

V gene TRBV18 combines with J gene TRBJ1-5; 8 nucleotides align to TRBD1. This CDR3 is 14 amino acids long. The J segment lost 7 bases and the V segment lost 8 bases, leaving 10 bases of the junction unmatched. Germline CDR1 is KGHSH and CDR2 is LQKENI. CDR3 nucleotides: TGTGCCAGCCGATCCGGACAGGGCGAACAGCCCCAGCATTTT. Amino acid sequence: CASRSGQGEQPQHF.